The entry that follows covers one TCR beta chain sequence. The clone's antigen remains unknown. No clone much larger than this one lies a single base away; base qualities are absent. The CDR3 numbers 15 residues from cysteine through phenylalanine. Only the CDR3 DNA is retained, 45 bases long and in frame from the first base. Trimming leaves V shorter by 4 bases and J shorter by 0 bases, with the junction holding 3 bases beyond the gene matches. CDR1 SGHRS and CDR2 YFSETQ were looked up in the germline V gene. TCRbeta CDR3 regions were amplified from genomic DNA using the immunoSEQ Assay, a bias-controlled multiplex PCR. In the authors' own workflow: Nucleated cell counts per sample were estimated from amplification of reference gene primers within the assay. To quantify the absolute abundance of each unique TCRbeta CDR3 rearrangement, sequence reads were collapsed and filtered. For each sample, productive Simpson clonality was calculated by taking the square root of Simpson's diversity index across productive rearrangements. This immuneACCESS table, as held by TCRdb, lists in-frame sequences with V and J called but not all clones. Of the missing ones, under half trace to an unresolved V gene in checked studies; the others have no known cause. That table is the source of V, J and clone size, and D and trimming were worked out from the DNA. In this sample the table shows roughly 20,000 clones, approximately 90% of which occur a single time. Of the sample, 18% is held by the ten largest clones.

Collaborating institutions collected whole blood in K2EDTA tubes following their own protocols. For TCRbeta analysis, collaborators shipped samples in one of three forms: frozen whole blood, isolated PBMCs, or DNA extracted from either of those sample types. These data originate in a study of blood T cell repertoires in COVID-19 (dated by TCRdb to 2020 to 2022). With respect to the entire study: The collaborator samples originated in the United States, Italy and Spain and spanned the acute and convalescent phases of COVID-19. Where HLA class I and class II types were available, the types were taken from metadata supplied by the sample provider, not from assay-based typing. The material from the prospective study consisted of cDNA or gDNA derived from T cells, B-cell-depleted T cells, or PBMCs. The sample metadata nearly always contained a de-identified subject ID, COVID-19 status, age in years and sex. The repertoires were made available in a free public database intended to serve as a resource for research on the immune response to SARS-CoV-2. The samples were drawn from two sources: the first 160 participants of the ongoing ImmuneRACE study, and over 950 subjects contributed by 6 global collaborators. Deeply sampled blood TCRbeta repertoires from subjects exposed to, actively infected with, or recovered from COVID-19 were included in the dataset.

The paper's findings and limits, for the study overall: How much clinical and demographic metadata was included differed by source and by participant, and the metadata was provided uncurated.

The chain joins TRBV5-1 to TRBJ2-2; 7 central bases correspond to TRBD1. The sample consisted of peripheral blood. The source is a man between 70 and 80 years old with active COVID-19. In nucleotide form, the sequence is TGCGCCAGCAGCCCGGGACAGACGAACACCGGGGAGCTGTTTTTT. It translates as CASSPGQTNTGELFF.